This is a list of T cell receptor beta chains from one sample in a study of T cell clones after liver transplantation. Sequencing used immunoSEQ multiplex PCR; TCRdb keeps in-frame clones, though not all of them. This sample carries over 100,000 clones, 80% to 85% of them seen once, and the ten largest clones take over 0.75%. The sample in question was CD4+ T cells from blood, obtained before liver transplant. These receptors came from a human donor who received a liver transplant. CDR3s include the opening cysteine and the closing phenylalanine or tryptophan. D genes are given only for firm matches. Size is omitted from some rows. Given values are once, few, many or a class for expanded clones.

TRBJ1-5 | NA | NA | TRBV27 | CASSTTRRSNQPQHF | TGTGCCAGCAGCACCACTAGGCGGAGCAATCAGCCCCAGCATTTT
TRBJ2-6 | NA | NA | TRBV28 | CASSFRGAGANVLTF | TGTGCCAGCAGTTTCCGTGGGGCTGGGGCCAACGTCCTGACTTTC
TRBJ2-7 | NA | NA | TRBV29-1 | CSAGHSYEQYF | TGCAGCGCGGGACACTCCTACGAGCAGTACTTC
TRBJ1-1 | once | NA | TRBV5-4 | CASSLGLTGGGTEAFF | TGTGCCAGCAGCTTGGGGCTAACGGGGGGAGGCACTGAAGCTTTCTTT
TRBJ2-2 | NA | NA | TRBV7-2 | CASTPETAVYSDTGELFF | TGTGCCAGCACCCCCGAGACAGCCGTCTATAGTGACACCGGGGAGCTGTTTTTT
TRBJ2-3 | once | TRBD1 | TRBV15 | CATSNRQGEDTQYF | TGTGCCACCAGTAACAGACAGGGAGAGGATACGCAGTATTTT
TRBJ2-5 | NA | NA | TRBV19 | CASTNRETQYF | TGTGCCAGTACCAACCGAGAGACCCAGTACTTC
TRBJ1-5 | once | NA | TRBV18 | CASSLQGRGNQPQHF | TGTGCCAGCTCACTTCAGGGAAGAGGAAATCAGCCCCAGCATTTT
TRBJ2-7 | NA | NA | TRBV9 | CASSALNLGGNAYEQYF | TGTGCCAGCAGCGCCCTTAATTTGGGGGGCAATGCCTACGAGCAGTACTTC
TRBJ1-3 | many | NA | TRBV12-5 | CASGLVAVKHLGSGNTIYF | TGTGCTAGTGGTTTGGTAGCGGTAAAGCACCTGGGCTCTGGAAACACCATATATTTT
TRBJ2-1 | NA | NA | TRBV5-1 | CASSSEPGTLNEQFF | TGCGCCAGCAGCTCGGAGCCCGGGACACTTAATGAGCAGTTCTTC
TRBJ1-5 | NA | TRBD1 | TRBV7-8 | CASSRDRDNQPQHF | TGTGCCAGCAGCAGGGACAGGGACAATCAGCCCCAGCATTTT
TRBJ1-1 | NA | TRBD1 | TRBV4-3 | CASSQDGPQGAFTEAFF | TGCGCCAGCAGCCAAGACGGACCTCAGGGGGCTTTCACTGAAGCTTTCTTT
TRBJ2-7 | NA | NA | TRBV30 | CAWRVVYEQYF | TGTGCCTGGAGAGTGGTTTACGAGCAGTACTTC
TRBJ2-7 | NA | NA | TRBV30 | CAWSVRRGPYEQYF | TGTGCCTGGAGTGTACGCCGGGGCCCCTACGAGCAGTACTTC
TRBJ2-5 | NA | NA | TRBV5-6 | CASSFRGAARDLETQYF | TGTGCCAGCAGCTTTCGGGGGGCCGCCCGTGATTTGGAGACCCAGTACTTC
TRBJ2-2 | few | NA | TRBV10-3 | CAIPSRGQSTGELFF | TGTGCCATCCCGTCACGCGGACAGAGCACCGGGGAGCTGTTTTTT
TRBJ2-1 | NA | TRBD1 | TRBV13 | CASSLGQGDYNEQFF | TGTGCCAGCAGCCTCGGACAGGGGGACTACAATGAGCAGTTCTTC
TRBJ1-4 | NA | NA | TRBV6-5 | CASSYGGPLRKLFF | TGTGCCAGCAGTTACGGGGGACCCCTGAGAAAACTGTTTTTT
TRBJ2-2 | NA | NA | TRBV2 | CASSETGPLSGAGELFF | TGTGCCAGCAGTGAGACCGGGCCCCTCTCGGGGGCCGGGGAGCTGTTTTTT
TRBJ2-1 | NA | TRBD2 | TRBV2 | CASSPLRTSNEQFF | TGTGCCAGCAGTCCCCTACGGACTAGTAATGAGCAGTTCTTC
TRBJ2-7 | NA | NA | TRBV27 | CATMGSYEQYF | TGTGCTACCATGGGATCCTACGAGCAGTACTTC
TRBJ2-2 | NA | NA | TRBV5-6 | CASSLGGQIANTGELFF | TGTGCCAGCAGCTTAGGAGGGCAGATCGCGAACACCGGGGAGCTGTTTTTT
TRBJ1-1 | few | TRBD1 | TRBV28 | CASSLSPRRGRGLDTEAFF | TGTGCCAGCAGTTTATCCCCCCGCAGGGGCAGGGGGCTGGACACTGAAGCTTTCTTT
TRBJ2-2 | NA | NA | TRBV5-6 | CASSPLNGELFF | TGTGCCAGCAGCCCACTAAACGGGGAGCTGTTTTTT
TRBJ1-2 | NA | NA | TRBV19 | CASSIPGEPDSNYGYTF | TGTGCCAGTAGCATCCCAGGGGAACCTGATTCTAACTATGGCTACACCTTC
TRBJ1-1 | few | TRBD1 | TRBV5-1 | CASSLRDSEAFF | TGCGCCAGCAGCTTGAGGGACAGTGAAGCTTTCTTT
TRBJ2-7 | NA | NA | TRBV27 | CASSSPTYEQYF | TGTGCCAGCAGTTCCCCAACCTACGAGCAGTACTTC